Each of the 18 T cell receptor beta chains below was sequenced from the same sample in a study of T cell repertoires in cytomegalovirus infection. TCRdb re-derived calls from the reads in MiXCR, one entry per CDR3 protein. Of more than 200,000 distinct CDR3 sequences listed, approximately 9% are singletons. The sample was PBMCs. The source is a human donor in good health (CMV status not recorded). Some clones in this sample may be carry-over from other donors' samples.

About this clonotype: A much larger clone lies one base from this, so it may be a read error. The V gene is TRBV12-3 or TRBV12-4, the J gene TRBJ1-1; no definite D call. The CDR3 covers 12 residues. The CDR3 region has the DNA TGTGCCAGAAGTTCGAGGTTCACTGAAGCTTTCTTT. Amino acids: CARSSRFTEAFF.

This clonotype was recorded many times. The rearrangement links TRBV5-1 to TRBJ2-5; maybe TRBD1 (5 bases). The CDR3 sequence is 15 residues long. Germline-derived CDR1 and CDR2 are SGHRS and YFSETQ. V lost 0 bases and J lost 4, with 13 bases in between. In nucleotides, the CDR3 is TGCGCCAGCAGCTTGGAGGCAGGGTGGAGAGAGACCCAGTACTTC. Translation gives CASSLEAGWRETQYF.

The chain employs TRBV5-1 and TRBJ2-5; D not certain. The CDR3 totals 13 residues. Trimming took 1 base from V and 2 from J, leaving 6 bases between them. In germline, CDR1 is SGHRS, CDR2 YFSETQ. This CDR3 is CASSLYEQETQYF. As DNA, the CDR3 is TGCGCCAGCAGCTTGTATGAACAAGAGACCCAGTACTTC. The full variable domain, its missing parts supplied by reference TRBV5-1 and TRBJ2-5, is KAGVTQTPRYLIKTRGQQVTLSCSPISGHRSVSWYQQTPGQGLQFLFEYFSETQRNKGNFPGRFSGRQFSNSRSEMNVSTLELGDSALYLCASSLYEQETQYFGPGTRLLVL.

This sequence joins TRBV24-1 and TRBJ2-1; D remains unclear. This CDR3 is built from 13 residues. In germline, CDR1 is KGHDR, CDR2 SFDVKD. The germline V and J ends were trimmed by 4 bases and 4 bases, with 7 bases remaining between them. In nucleotides, the CDR3 is TGTGCCACCAGTGAATCACAGTACAATGAGCAGTTCTTC. Protein product: CATSESQYNEQFF.

This clonotype has ten or more counts. The rearrangement uses TRBV10-3 and TRBJ1-6; the D is unclear. The CDR3 covers 14 residues. The germline V gene has CDR1 ENHRY and CDR2 SYGVKD. Deletions cut 10 bases from V and 0 bases from J, with 10 bases between. The CDR3 here is CATLSSSYNSPLHF. Written as DNA, the CDR3 is TGTGCCACCTTATCGAGCTCCTATAATTCACCCCTCCACTTT.

In this sample, this clonotype turned up many times. The rearrangement uses TRBV7-2 and TRBJ2-2, with a tentative D call TRBD2 (6 bases). Germline CDR1 reads SGHTA; CDR2 reads FQGNSA. This CDR3 spans 16 amino acids. Trimming pared 4 bases from V and 6 bases from J, leaving 18 bases between. CDR3 in amino acids: CASSSPGGQGAGELFF. In nucleotides, the CDR3 is TGTGCCAGCAGCTCCCCTGGAGGGCAGGGCGCCGGGGAGCTGTTTTTT.

This clonotype was recorded at least ten times. The chain carries TRBV7-2 and TRBJ2-3, with 7 bases matching TRBD1. Losses at the gene ends were 4 bases for V and 2 bases for J; bases not matched to a gene: 6. Germline V lookup: CDR1 SGHTA, CDR2 FQGNSA. The CDR3 extends over 15 amino acids. The CDR3 reads CASSSVGTATDTQYF. The CDR3 bases are TGTGCCAGCAGCTCCGTAGGGACAGCCACAGATACGCAGTATTTT.

This clonotype was recorded at least ten times. The rearrangement uses TRBV28 and TRBJ1-5; D perhaps matches TRBD1 (6 bases). Per germline, CDR1 MDHEN and CDR2 SYDVKM. This CDR3 is 14 amino acids long. Trimming stripped 6 bases from V and 4 bases from J, with 13 bases between. The CDR3 DNA is TGTGCCAGCAGATTAGGGGGATTGAATCAGCCCCAGCATTTT. Residues: CASRLGGLNQPQHF.

This clonotype was observed at least ten times. The genes are TRBV10-3 and TRBJ1-2, with TRBD1 matching 11 bases. Germline V gene sequence: CDR1 ENHRY, CDR2 SYGVKD. There are 15 residues in the CDR3. After removal of 3 bases from V and 4 bases from J, the junction contained 4 bases not matched to a gene. For the CDR3, the DNA is TGTGCCATCAGTGATCCGGGACAGGGGGGCTATGGCTACACCTTC. This sequence encodes CAISDPGQGGYGYTF.

This clonotype has more than one count but fewer than ten. The V and J genes are TRBV7-9 and TRBJ2-7; 10 bases are a match to TRBD1. In germline, CDR1 is SEHNR, CDR2 FQNEAQ (reference sequence). With 3 bases clipped from V and 5 bases from J, the junction kept 4 bases outside the gene matches. The CDR3 totals 14 residues. CDR3 coding DNA: TGTGCCAGCAGCTTGGTGGACAGGGGGGACGAGCAGTACTTC. Encoded protein: CASSLVDRGDEQYF.

This clonotype was detected many times. This chain connects TRBV29-1 to TRBJ2-7; TRBD1 might be the D (6 bases). Germline V gene lookup returns CDR1 SQVTM and CDR2 ANQGSEA. V lost 4 bases to trimming and J lost 2 bases, with 9 bases between them. The CDR3 totals 12 residues. The CDR3 sequence is CSVVAGAYEQYF. For the CDR3, the DNA is TGCAGCGTTGTGGCAGGGGCCTACGAGCAGTACTTC.

This clonotype was seen many times. This sequence joins TRBV14 and TRBJ1-3; D gene ambiguous. Trimming pared 0 bases from V and 4 bases from J, leaving 16 bases between. The CDR3 length is 17 residues. Germline V gene data show CDR1 as SGHDN and CDR2 as FVKESK. The chain's CDR3 is CASSQEERLRPGNTIYF. CDR3 DNA: TGTGCCAGCAGCCAAGAAGAGCGGCTGAGGCCAGGAAACACCATATATTTT.

This chain connects TRBV10-3 to TRBJ2-7; 7 nucleotides line up with TRBD1. Germline CDR1 and CDR2: ENHRY and SYGVKD. The CDR3 covers 16 residues. V was pared by 2 bases and J by 2 bases, with 9 bases of the junction left unmatched. The CDR3 sequence is CAISEIQDRKTYEQYF. The DNA of the CDR3 is TGTGCCATCAGTGAGATTCAGGACAGGAAAACCTACGAGCAGTACTTC.

The V call is TRBV19, the J call TRBJ2-3; possibly TRBD1 for D (6 bases). This CDR3 spans 15 amino acids. Germline CDR1 reads LNHDA; CDR2 reads SQIVND (reference sequence). V was pared by 7 bases and J by 0 bases, with 14 bases between. The DNA for the CDR3 is TGTGCCAGTATGGGGACACCATATAGCACAGATACGCAGTATTTT. This encodes CASMGTPYSTDTQYF.

In its sample, this clonotype was seen many times. The chain is built from TRBV7-8 and TRBJ2-1; 9 bases are shared with TRBD2. The germline V gene encodes CDR1 SGHVS and CDR2 FQNEAQ. There are 16 residues in the CDR3. With 5 bases clipped from V and 4 bases from J, the junction kept 9 bases outside the gene matches. The CDR3 coding sequence is TGTGCCAGCAGCAGCTATAGCGGGGGTGGATACAATGAGCAGTTCTTC. Protein: CASSSYSGGGYNEQFF.

This clonotype turned up a few times. The rearrangement joins TRBV19 to TRBJ2-4; 9 bases match TRBD1. This CDR3 spans 15 amino acids. The V segment lost 5 bases and the J segment 8 bases; nucleotides outside the gene matches: 10. Germline V gene data show CDR1 as LNHDA and CDR2 as SQIVND (reference sequence). The CDR3 reads CASSARDRDRDIQYF. The CDR3 nucleotides read TGTGCCAGTAGTGCCCGGGACAGGGATCGTGACATTCAGTACTTC.

This clonotype was counted ten times or more. The genes are TRBV6-1 and TRBJ1-5; 8 nucleotides match TRBD1. V lost 8 bases and J lost 1; bases outside the gene matches: 10. CDR1 is MNHNS, CDR2 SASEGT, per germline. The CDR3 totals 16 residues. This CDR3 reads CASLRGRRGSNQPQHF. In nucleotides, the CDR3 is TGTGCCAGCCTCAGGGGGCGCCGGGGGAGCAATCAGCCCCAGCATTTT.

This clonotype was detected many times. This chain connects TRBV6-2 or TRBV6-3 to TRBJ1-2; 10 nucleotides agree with TRBD1. CDR3 length: 14 amino acids. CDR1 is MNHEY, CDR2 SVGEGT, per germline. Losses at the gene ends were 6 bases for V and 8 bases for J; bases not matched to a gene: 9. DNA of the CDR3: TGTGCCAGCAGAGACAGGGGGCTGCCGCGCGGCTACACCTTC. Translated: CASRDRGLPRGYTF.